The source of this T cell receptor (beta chain) is a study of PD-1 blockade in classical Hodgkin lymphoma. V was pared by 0 bases and J by 3 bases, with 11 bases between. The CDR3 sequence is 15 residues long. From germline, CDR1 is GTSNPN and CDR2 SVGIG (reference sequence). A few counts support this clone. Its specificity is unknown. All the patients suffered relapse after autologous stem cell transplantation, and brentuximab vedotin exposure differed. Study results and caveats: A reduction in baseline TCR diversity was reportedly seen in newly diagnosed patients relative to healthy donors. At C4D1, TCR diversity had climbed significantly for CD4+ cells, though not for CD8+ cells.

Here immunoSEQ multiplex PCR was the method, and the copy in TCRdb shows in-frame clones only, minus some. The sample includes roughly 50,000 clones, about 84% of them seen just once. This receptor was identified in a human donor with classical Hodgkin lymphoma. The chain joins TRBV30 to TRBJ2-2; D is ambiguous. The sample in question was peripheral blood mononuclear cells (PBMCs), obtained at baseline. CDR3 bases: TGTGCCTGGAGTGTACCCTCCATCGACACCGGGGAGCTGTTTTTT. This sequence encodes CAWSVPSIDTGELFF.